This TCR beta chain was profiled in a study of T cells in narcolepsy. Study at large: Patients with NT1 or NT2 and healthy control donors were enrolled.

Clones were read by immunoSEQ multiplex PCR, and TCRdb kept only the in-frame ones, dropping some. The sample has about 40,000 clones; about 87% are singletons. The germline gives CDR1 SGHDN, CDR2 FVKESK. The CDR3 covers 20 residues. Trimming cost V 1 base and J 0 bases, with 19 bases left between them. Study-wide findings and caveats: Autoreactive clone sequences were missing from some blood memory CD4+ repertoires. Autoreactive clonotypes reportedly recurred in blood of same and different patients, not controls.

As to this clone: Its antigen is not known.

The source of this sequence is a human donor with narcolepsy. What was sequenced was CD45RA- memory CD4+ T cells from PBMCs. V usage is TRBV14 and J usage is TRBJ2-6, with D tentatively TRBD1 (6 bases). In DNA form, the CDR3 reads TGTGCCAGCAGCCAAGTCGCGTCCCAGGGGCTAGGCTCTGGGGCCAACGTCCTGACTTTC. Translated: CASSQVASQGLGSGANVLTF.